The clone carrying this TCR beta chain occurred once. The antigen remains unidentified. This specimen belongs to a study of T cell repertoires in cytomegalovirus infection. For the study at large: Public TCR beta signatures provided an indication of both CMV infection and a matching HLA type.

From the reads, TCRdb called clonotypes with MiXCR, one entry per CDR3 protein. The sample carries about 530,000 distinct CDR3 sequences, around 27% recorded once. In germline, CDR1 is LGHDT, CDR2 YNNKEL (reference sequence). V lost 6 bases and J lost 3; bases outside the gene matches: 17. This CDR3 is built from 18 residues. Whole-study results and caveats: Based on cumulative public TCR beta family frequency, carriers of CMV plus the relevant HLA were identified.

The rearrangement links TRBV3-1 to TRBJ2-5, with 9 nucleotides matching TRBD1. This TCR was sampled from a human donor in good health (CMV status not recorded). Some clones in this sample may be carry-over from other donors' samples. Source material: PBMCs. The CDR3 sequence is CASSLRKFGTGYEETQYF. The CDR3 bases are TGTGCCAGCAGTCTACGCAAGTTTGGGACAGGGTACGAAGAGACCCAGTACTTC.